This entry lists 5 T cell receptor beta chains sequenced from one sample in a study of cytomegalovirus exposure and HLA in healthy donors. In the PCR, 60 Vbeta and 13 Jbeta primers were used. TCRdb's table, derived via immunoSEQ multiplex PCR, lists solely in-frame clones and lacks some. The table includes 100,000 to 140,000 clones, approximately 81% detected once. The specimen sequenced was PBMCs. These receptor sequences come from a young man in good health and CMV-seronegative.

CDR3 in amino acids: CASSATDYQPQHF. In DNA, the CDR3 is TGTGCCAGCAGCGCCACAGATTATCAGCCCCAGCATTTT. V and J are TRBV9 and TRBJ1-5; D gene uncertain. CDR1 and CDR2 (germline): SGDLS, YYNGEE. Trimming took off 3 bases at V and 5 bases at J, with 9 bases between the two ends. This CDR3 is built from 13 residues.

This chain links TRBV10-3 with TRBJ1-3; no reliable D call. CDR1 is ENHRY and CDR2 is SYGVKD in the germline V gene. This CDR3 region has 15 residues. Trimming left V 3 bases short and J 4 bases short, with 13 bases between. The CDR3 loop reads CAISDARLRGNTIYF. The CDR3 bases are TGTGCCATCAGTGATGCCAGGCTAAGAGGAAACACCATATATTTT.

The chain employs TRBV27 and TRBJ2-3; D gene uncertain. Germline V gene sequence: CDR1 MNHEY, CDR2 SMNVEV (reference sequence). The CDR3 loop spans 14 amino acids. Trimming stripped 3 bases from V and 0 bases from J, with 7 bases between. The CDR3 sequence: CASSFRTSTDTQYF. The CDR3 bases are TGTGCCAGCAGTTTCCGTACTAGCACAGATACGCAGTATTTT.

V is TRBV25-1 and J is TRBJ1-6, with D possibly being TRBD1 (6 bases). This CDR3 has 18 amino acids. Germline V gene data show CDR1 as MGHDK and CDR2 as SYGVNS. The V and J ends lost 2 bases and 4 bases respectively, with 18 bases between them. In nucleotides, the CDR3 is TGTGCCAGCAGTGAACCAGGGGACCCTCTTTTTTATAATTCACCCCTCCACTTT. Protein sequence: CASSEPGDPLFYNSPLHF. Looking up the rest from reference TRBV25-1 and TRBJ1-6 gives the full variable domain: EADIYQTPRYLVIGTGKKITLECSQTMGHDKMYWYQQDPGMELHLIHYSYGVNSTEKGDLSSESTVSRIRTEHFPLTLESARPSHTSQYLCASSEPGDPLFYNSPLHFGNGTRLTVT.

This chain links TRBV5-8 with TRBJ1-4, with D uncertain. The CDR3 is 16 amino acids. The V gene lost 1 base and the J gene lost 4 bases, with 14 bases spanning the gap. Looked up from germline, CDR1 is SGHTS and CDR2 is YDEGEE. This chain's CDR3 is CASSLFIRELNEKLFF. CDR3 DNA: TGTGCCAGCAGCTTGTTTATTCGGGAGCTTAATGAAAAACTGTTTTTT. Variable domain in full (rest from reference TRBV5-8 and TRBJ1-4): EAGVTQSPTHLIKTRGQQATLRCSPISGHTSVYWYQQALGLGLQFLLWYDEGEERNRGNFPPRFSGRQFPNYSSELNVNALELEDSALYLCASSLFIRELNEKLFFGSGTQLSVL.